A single T cell receptor beta chain is shown here with its context. The target of this receptor is not known. No base-level quality is on record; no much larger clone is a single base apart. The immunoSEQ Assay was used to sequence TCRbeta CDR3 regions. After extraction, genomic DNA underwent amplification by bias-controlled multiplex PCR, followed by high-throughput sequencing. As for the original processing: To quantify the absolute abundance of every unique TCRbeta CDR3 region, sequences were collapsed and filtered. T cell fraction was estimated by normalizing TCRbeta template counts to usable DNA, which was measured by amplifying reference genes present in all nucleated cells. Repertoire TCRs were annotated as SARS-CoV-2-specific when V gene, CDR3 amino acid sequence and J gene were exactly matched to a known reactive TCR set. The reference SARS-CoV-2 TCR set was obtained from MIRA and was filtered for enrichment in COVID-19-positive ImmuneCODE repertoires, whereby public or cross-reactive TCRs were removed. Using the MIRA antigens, annotated TCRs were further analysed by specific ORF or by position within an ORF. Breadth was defined as annotated unique rearrangements over total unique productive rearrangements; depth was the summed frequency of those rearrangements. Two-sided Wilcoxon rank-sum tests were applied when comparing TCR breadth between groups. The table comes from immuneACCESS by way of TCRdb, which keeps in-frame sequences with V and J called. Part of the clones is missing from these tables; in studies checked, under half for an unresolved V gene and the rest for unknown reasons. That table gives V, J and clone size, and the DNA gave D and trimming. The sample yields about 680,000 clones; roughly 90% were counted once. The ten biggest clones cover approximately 1.5% of the sample.

V sheds 3 bases and J sheds 2 bases, leaving 13 bases between their ends. In the germline V gene (reference sequence), CDR1 corresponds to LNHDA and CDR2 to SQIVND. Reading from cysteine to phenylalanine, the CDR3 counts 15 amino acids. The sequence is cut down to CDR3 DNA, 45 bases in frame from base 1. These data come from a study of Ad26.COV2.S vaccination and SARS-CoV-2 variants (dated by TCRdb to about 2021). Study-wide context: Vaccine-arm donors came from COV1001, a multicentre, randomized, double-blind, placebo-controlled phase I-IIa trial of Ad26.COV2.S in healthy adults. The TCR-sequenced set comprised roughly 30 samples: some 19 Ad26.COV2.S vaccine recipients, 5 placebo recipients and 8 SARS-CoV-2 convalescent individuals. Investigators remained blinded to trial group allocation during experiments and outcome assessment. Participants in the trial were split at random into five groups of five each, receiving low-dose or high-dose Ad26.COV2.S once or twice, or else placebo on both occasions. Ad26.COV2.S was administered intramuscularly at a dose of 5x10^10 or 1x10^11 viral particles, either as one shot or as two shots given 56 days apart. TCRbeta repertoire sequencing served as the tool for gauging how specific and how broad the SARS-CoV-2-reactive T cell receptors were following Ad26.COV2.S vaccination. Paper-wide results and their limitations: After vaccination, substantial breadth of spike-specific CD8+ and CD4+ T cell responses was reported. The study lacked the statistical power to compare responses across vaccine doses or regimens. Ad26.COV2.S recipients had higher spike-specific TCR breadth than placebo recipients (P = 0.0014). Vaccine and placebo recipients had comparable non-spike TCR breadth, which fits with the vaccine containing only spike. The authors noted that total T cell responses may have been underestimated by the TCR breadth and depth analyses.

This specimen's treatment or condition label, interpreted: roughly 19 received Ad26.COV2.S at low or high dose, single or two shots; about 5 received placebo; per-sample allocation not given. For vaccine and placebo recipients, the sequenced repertoires came from samples collected on day 63 after the first injection. Between 29 July and 7 August 2020, Cohort 1b enrolled about two dozen adults aged 18-55 years at one site in Boston, USA. Ad26.COV2.S was a replication-incompetent adenovirus type 26 vector that expressed a prefusion-stabilized SARS-CoV-2 spike protein derived from the original Wuhan strain.

This receptor was identified in a person aged 18-60 years who received the Ad26.COV2.S COVID-19 vaccine or a placebo. The sequenced sample was peripheral blood, obtained in a trial of Ad26.COV2.S vaccine versus placebo. In this chain, TRBV19 is recombined with TRBJ2-5, with a weak D call of TRBD1 (5 bases match). CDR3 sequence: CASSIGAQKQETQYF. The DNA reads as follows: TGTGCCAGTAGTATTGGGGCTCAGAAACAAGAGACCCAGTACTTC.